The clone carrying this T cell receptor (beta chain) was counted ten times or more. Each patient went into thyroid surgery without having received any treatment. Authors' data handling: Variation in CDR3 across clinicopathological groups served as the basis for constructing a distant-metastasis classifier in papillary thyroid cancer. TCRdb re-processed the PCR reads through MiXCR. For this entry, the V and J calls and clone size follow TCRdb and not the study's own pipeline. The sample yields under 100,000 clones, over 8.5% seen once. This entry comes from a study of metastatic and nonmetastatic thyroid tumors. CDR3 length equals 16 residues. V lost 3 bases to trimming and J lost 0 bases, with 12 bases between them. The germline CDR1 and CDR2 sequences are SSHAT and FNYEAQ (reference sequence).

This TCR derives from a female donor with papillary thyroid cancer or a benign thyroid nodule (not recorded which). Some clones in this sample may be carry-over from other donors' samples. The sequencing sample was made of blood. The chain joins TRBV7-7 to TRBJ1-5; no clear D gene. CDR3: CASSLSATYSNQPQHF. Here the CDR3 DNA reads TGTGCCAGCAGCTTGAGCGCCACATATAGCAATCAGCCCCAGCATTTT. The full variable domain, completed using reference TRBV7-7 and TRBJ1-5, is GAGVSQSPRYKVTKRGQDVTLRCDPISSHATLYWYQQALGQGPEFLTYFNYEAQPDKSGLPSDRFSAERPEGSISTLTIQRTEQRDSAMYRCASSLSATYSNQPQHFGDGTRLSIL.